This passage covers 29 T cell receptor beta chains from one sample sequenced in a study of blood T cell repertoires in COVID-19. Clones were sequenced by immunoSEQ multiplex PCR, and TCRdb holds only the in-frame ones, with some missing. The table lists tens of thousands of clones, more than 75% of them singletons. What was sequenced was peripheral blood. The receptors originated from a woman older than 75 with acute or convalescent COVID-19.

This rearrangement joins TRBV19 to TRBJ2-2, with 11 bases identical to TRBD2. The CDR3 covers 14 residues. CDR1 is LNHDA, CDR2 SQIVND, per germline (reference sequence). Trimming took 5 bases from V and 9 from J; bases not matched to a gene: 5. The CDR3: CASSETSGTRELFF. The CDR3, as DNA: TGTGCCAGTAGTGAGACTAGCGGGACCAGGGAGCTGTTTTTT.

The chain joins TRBV3-1 (or the pseudogene TRBV3-2) to TRBJ2-7, with 8 positions matching TRBD2. V shed 3 bases and J 4 bases; nucleotides not matched to a gene: 8. The CDR3 is 15 residues long. Germline V CDR1 and CDR2: LGHDT, YNNKEL (reference sequence). This chain's CDR3 is CASSHTAAGVYEQYF. Written as DNA, the CDR3 is TGTGCCAGCAGCCACACGGCAGCGGGAGTTTACGAGCAGTACTTC.

V and J are TRBV19 and TRBJ1-5; possible D gene TRBD1, 5 bases. Trimming pared 3 bases from V and 7 bases from J, leaving 10 bases between. The CDR3 is 13 residues long. Germline V gene sequence: CDR1 LNHDA, CDR2 SQIVND (reference sequence). This CDR3 is CASSMGGTQPQHF. The CDR3 DNA follows: TGTGCCAGTAGTATGGGGGGTACCCAGCCCCAGCATTTT.

This clone has just a few counts. This chain joins TRBV15 and TRBJ1-1, with D uncertain. Germline V CDR1 and CDR2: LNHNV, YYDKDF (reference sequence). This CDR3 has 13 amino acids. V lost 0 bases and J 11 bases, leaving 13 bases between the germline ends. The chain's CDR3 is CATSRDSAGSAFF. The CDR3 nucleotides are TGTGCCACCAGCAGAGATTCTGCGGGGTCGGCTTTCTTT.

V is TRBV6-1 and J is TRBJ1-4; TRBD1 might be the D (6 bases). This CDR3 region has 15 residues. Trimming cost V 2 bases and J 7 bases, with 14 bases left between them. Germline V gene lookup returns CDR1 MNHNS and CDR2 SASEGT. The CDR3, as DNA: TGTGCCAGCAGTGAATTACAGGGAACGACTGAAAAACTGTTTTTT. It translates to CASSELQGTTEKLFF.

The chain employs TRBV7-9 and TRBJ1-2; 10 bases are shared with TRBD1. The CDR3 contains 13 residues. Germline loops: CDR1 SEHNR, CDR2 FQNEAQ (reference sequence). The V segment lost 4 bases and the J segment 6 bases; nucleotides outside the gene matches: 2. CDR3 protein: CASSSGQGNGYTF. CDR3 nucleotides: TGTGCCAGCAGCTCGGGACAGGGGAATGGCTACACCTTC.

V and J are TRBV28 and TRBJ1-4, with 8 bases identical to TRBD1. V dropped 2 bases and J dropped 6; count of bases not matched to a gene: 2. The germline gives CDR1 MDHEN, CDR2 SYDVKM. The CDR3 covers 14 residues. The CDR3 loop reads CASSLTGGDEKLFF. DNA for the CDR3: TGTGCCAGCAGTTTAACAGGGGGAGATGAAAAACTGTTTTTT.

The genes are TRBV5-1 and TRBJ1-2; unclear D gene. CDR1 and CDR2 from the germline V gene are SGHRS and YFSETQ. V was shortened by 0 bases and J by 2 bases, with 8 bases between the two germline ends. The CDR3 contains 14 residues. The CDR3 sequence: CASSLAPGNYGYTF. DNA of the CDR3: TGCGCCAGCAGCTTGGCCCCGGGGAACTATGGCTACACCTTC.

The chain is built from TRBV7-8 and TRBJ2-2; 10 bases align to TRBD2. Germline V CDR1 and CDR2: SGHVS, FQNEAQ. The CDR3 is made up of 15 amino acids. V trimming: 2 bases; J trimming: 7 bases; junction bases outside the gene matches: 4. In DNA form, the CDR3 reads TGTGCCAGCAGCTTACTAGCGGGAGTTGTCGGGGAGCTGTTTTTT. This gives the protein CASSLLAGVVGELFF. Full variable domain (missing parts from reference TRBV7-8 and TRBJ2-2): GAGVSQSPRYKVAKRGQDVALRCDPISGHVSLFWYQQALGQGPEFLTYFQNEAQLDKSGLPSDRFFAERPEGSVSTLKIQRTQQEDSAVYLCASSLLAGVVGELFFGEGSRLTVL.

This chain connects TRBV5-4 to TRBJ2-6; 8 bases align to TRBD1. Germline-derived CDR1 and CDR2 are SGHNT and YYREEE (reference sequence). Trimming removed 4 bases from V and 0 bases from J; junction bases left unmatched: 6. The CDR3 length is 17 residues. In DNA form, the CDR3 reads TGTGCCAGCAGCAAGACAGGGGAACACTCTGGGGCCAACGTCCTGACTTTC. It yields the protein CASSKTGEHSGANVLTF.

The chain combines TRBV6-5 with TRBJ2-7, with D possibly matching TRBD1 (6 bases). Germline V lookup: CDR1 MNHEY, CDR2 SVGAGI. The CDR3 contains 15 residues. Trimming left V 6 bases short and J 0 bases short, with 15 bases between. CDR3 DNA sequence: TGTGCCAGCAGCTTCAGGGGATCTGGCTCCTACGAGCAGTACTTC. Residues: CASSFRGSGSYEQYF.

The chain joins TRBV18 to TRBJ1-1; D gene unclear. V lost 0 bases and J lost 0, with 2 bases in between. The length of the CDR3 is 13 residues. The germline gives CDR1 KGHSH, CDR2 LQKENI. Written as DNA, the CDR3 is TGTGCCAGCTCACCACCCATGAACACTGAAGCTTTCTTT. Protein sequence: CASSPPMNTEAFF. The variable domain in full, with the rest retrieved from reference TRBV18 and TRBJ1-1, is NAGVMQNPRHLVRRRGQEARLRCSPMKGHSHVYWYRQLPEEGLKFMVYLQKENIIDESGMPKERFSAEFPKEGPSILRIQQVVRGDSAAYFCASSPPMNTEAFFGQGTRLTVV.

The rearrangement links TRBV5-1 to TRBJ1-2; no reliable D call. The ends were cut back, 4 bases at V and 4 bases at J, with 17 bases in the middle. CDR1 and CDR2 (germline): SGHRS, YFSETQ. The CDR3 loop spans 15 amino acids. As DNA, the CDR3 is TGCGCCAGCAGCCCTGGTGGCTCAGAGGGCTATGGCTACACCTTC. Translating it yields CASSPGGSEGYGYTF.

This chain uses TRBV9 with TRBJ1-2, with D perhaps matching TRBD1 (5 bases). The CDR3 is 15 residues long. Trimming cost V 0 bases and J 8 bases, with 17 bases left between them. Germline lookup yields CDR1 SGDLS and CDR2 YYNGEE. CDR3 loop: CASSVAVAWRDGYTF. The CDR3 region has the DNA TGTGCCAGCAGCGTAGCGGTGGCTTGGAGGGACGGCTACACCTTC. Filled out from reference TRBV9 and TRBJ1-2, the complete variable domain reads DSGVTQTPKHLITATGQRVTLRCSPRSGDLSVYWYQQSLDQGLQFLIQYYNGEERAKGNILERFSAQQFPDLHSELNLSSLELGDSALYFCASSVAVAWRDGYTFGSGTRLTVV.

The chain carries TRBV12-2 and TRBJ2-3; TRBD2 is the table's D call, not checked against the DNA. TRBV12-2 is assigned pseudogene status. CDR3 length: 16 amino acids. The CDR3 sequence is CASRFKVAYPPDTQYF. The CDR3 nucleotides are TGTGCAAGTCGTTTTAAGGTAGCATATCCCCCAGATACGCAGTATTTT.

This clone was recorded once. J is TRBJ2-5 and V is TRBV28, with 9 bases lining up with TRBD1. The CDR3 is made up of 19 amino acids. Unmatched junction bases numbered 16, after V lost 3 bases and J lost 2 bases. CDR1 and CDR2 from the germline V gene are MDHEN and SYDVKM. CDR3 nucleotides: TGTGCCAGCAGTTTTCGGTCTCGAGGTTACAGGGGGCTTCAAGAGACCCAGTACTTC. This codes for CASSFRSRGYRGLQETQYF.

V gene TRBV2 combines with J gene TRBJ2-5; D is possibly TRBD1 (5 bases). CDR1 and CDR2 (germline): SNHLY, FYNNEI. The CDR3 spans 12 residues. Trimming shortened V by 4 bases and J by 5 bases, and 8 bases separated the two germline ends. CDR3 loop: CASSVGVETQYF. The CDR3 nucleotides read TGTGCCAGCAGTGTAGGGGTCGAGACCCAGTACTTC. Full variable domain (rest looked up from reference TRBV2 and TRBJ2-5): EPEVTQTPSHQVTQMGQEVILRCVPISNHLYFYWYRQILGQKVEFLVSFYNNEISEKSEIFDDQFSVERPDGSNFTLKIRSTKLEDSAMYFCASSVGVETQYFGPGTRLLVL.

This clone was seen a few times. The chain couples TRBV5-1 to TRBJ2-1, with D possibly TRBD1 on 8 matching bases. Trimming removed 0 bases from V and 3 bases from J, with 13 bases in between. The CDR3 is 16 amino acids. Germline V gene sequence: CDR1 SGHRS, CDR2 YFSETQ. In nucleotides, the CDR3 is TGCGCCAGCAGCTTGGGGTACAGGGGGGGCTACAATGAGCAGTTCTTC. It translates to CASSLGYRGGYNEQFF.

This clone was seen once. This chain joins TRBV21-1 and TRBJ1-2. TRBV21-1 is listed as a pseudogene. The CDR3 runs 15 residues. The CDR3 region has the DNA TGTGCCAGCAGCAAAGTCGGGGGGCCGAACTATGGCTACACCTTC. This sequence encodes CASSKVGGPNYGYTF.

J is TRBJ2-7 and V is TRBV3-1 (or the pseudogene TRBV3-2), with a possible D match to TRBD1 (6 bases). The CDR3 covers 13 residues. V lost 0 bases and J lost 6, with 9 bases in between. CDR1 and CDR2 from the germline V gene are LGHDT and YNNKEL (reference sequence). CDR3 bases: TGTGCCAGCAGCCAAGACGGACAGAGCGAGCAGTACTTC. It is translated as CASSQDGQSEQYF.

The V gene is TRBV11-2, the J gene TRBJ2-5; D unclear. Trimming cost V 0 bases and J 4 bases, with 6 bases left between them. This CDR3 has 13 amino acids. Germline V lookup: CDR1 SGHAT, CDR2 FQNNGV. DNA of the CDR3: TGTGCCAGCAGCTTAGATCCAATAGAGACCCAGTACTTC. It translates to CASSLDPIETQYF.

J is TRBJ1-1 and V is TRBV6-6, with a weak D call TRBD1 (6 bases). V gave up 6 bases and J gave up 2 bases, with 13 bases separating them. Germline CDR1 MNHNY, CDR2 SVGAGI (reference sequence). This CDR3 comprises 14 residues. This chain's CDR3 is CASSPRDTNTEAFF. For the CDR3, the DNA is TGTGCCAGCAGCCCCCGGGACACCAACACTGAAGCTTTCTTT.

V and J are TRBV7-9 and TRBJ2-7, with 9 nucleotides matching TRBD2. CDR1 SEHNR and CDR2 FQNEAQ come from the germline V gene (reference sequence). The CDR3 loop spans 14 amino acids. Losses at the gene ends were 5 bases for V and 3 bases for J; bases not matched to a gene: 5. The CDR3 DNA is TGTGCCAGCAGCACTGGCGGGAGGGTCTACGAGCAGTACTTC. It is translated as CASSTGGRVYEQYF.

This sequence joins TRBV12-5 and TRBJ1-5, with 10 bases fitting TRBD1. Per the germline V gene, CDR1 is LGHNT and CDR2 is FRNRAP. The CDR3 consists of 22 residues. The trim removed 0 bases at V and 3 bases at J, leaving 20 bases unmatched. The CDR3 here is CASGLVGPTGGHQWSTNQPQHF. The CDR3 bases are TGTGCTAGTGGTTTGGTAGGCCCGACAGGGGGCCACCAATGGTCCACCAATCAGCCCCAGCATTTT.

The chain uses TRBV5-1 and TRBJ2-3; TRBD2 might be the D (6 bases). From germline, CDR1 is SGHRS and CDR2 YFSETQ. This CDR3 is 15 amino acids long. The V gene lost 6 bases and the J gene lost 2 bases, with 16 bases spanning the gap. As DNA, the CDR3 is TGCGCCAGCATCCATAACCGGGGGTCCACAGATACGCAGTATTTT. Its protein is CASIHNRGSTDTQYF.

The table lists this clone with a count of one. The rearrangement joins TRBV5-8 to TRBJ1-6; TRBD1 aligns across 9 bases. V lost 10 bases, J lost 7 bases, and 9 bases stayed unmatched. This CDR3 has 14 amino acids. The germline V gene encodes CDR1 SGHTS and CDR2 YDEGEE. The CDR3 DNA reads as TGTGCCGCGTCGACGGGACAGGGAAATTCACCCCTCCACTTT. It codes for CAASTGQGNSPLHF.

The chain employs TRBV7-9 and TRBJ2-3, with 8 bases fitting TRBD1. Germline CDR1 SEHNR, CDR2 FQNEAQ (reference sequence). The CDR3 length is 16 residues. V trimming: 3 bases; J trimming: 2 bases; junction bases outside the gene matches: 7. CDR3 amino acids: CASSLLRDRHTDTQYF. CDR3 bases: TGTGCCAGCAGCTTGCTCCGGGACAGGCACACAGATACGCAGTATTTT.

The chain combines TRBV12-5 with TRBJ2-6; D perhaps matches TRBD1 (6 bases). The CDR3 has 17 residues. Looked up from germline, CDR1 is LGHNT and CDR2 is FRNRAP. Trimming cost V 3 bases and J 0 bases, with 12 bases left between them. CDR3 residues: CASGFRQVDSGANVLTF. The CDR3 bases are TGTGCTAGTGGTTTCCGACAGGTTGACTCTGGGGCCAACGTCCTGACTTTC.

Regarding this clone: In the same sample, other DNA sequences code for this CDR3. The chain carries TRBV5-1 and TRBJ1-3; a possible D gene is TRBD1 (5 bases). Germline V gives CDR1 SGHRS, CDR2 YFSETQ. Trimming removed 1 base at V and 0 bases at J, with 8 bases between. The CDR3 runs 15 residues. The CDR3 coding sequence is TGCGCCAGCAGCTTGACGGGGGACTCTGGAAACACCATATATTTT. Its protein product is CASSLTGDSGNTIYF.